The 10 T cell receptor beta chains below come from one sample, sequenced in a study of T cells of healthy individuals. Via MiXCR, TCRdb re-called the 5' RACE reads, giving one row per CDR3 protein. The data show 63,000 or so distinct CDR3 sequences, around 15% seen once. The receptors stem from a human donor in good health.

The chain employs TRBV7-9 and TRBJ2-2; possibly TRBD2 for D (5 bases). Germline-derived CDR1 and CDR2 are SEHNR and FQNEAQ (reference sequence). Trimming removed 1 base from V and 2 bases from J, with 11 bases in between. The CDR3 is made up of 16 amino acids. In DNA, the CDR3 is TGTGCCAGCAGCTTAGGAGGGCTTCGCAACACCGGGGAGCTGTTTTTT. Encoded protein: CASSLGGLRNTGELFF.

This clonotype has more than one count but fewer than ten. The chain carries TRBV27 and TRBJ2-2, with D possibly matching TRBD2 (7 bases). This CDR3 is built from 17 residues. V was clipped by 5 bases and J by 2 bases, with 18 bases between them. Looked up from germline, CDR1 is MNHEY and CDR2 is SMNVEV (reference sequence). This CDR3 reads CASSPLWGGPNTGELFF. CDR3 in DNA: TGTGCCAGCAGTCCACTTTGGGGGGGCCCTAACACCGGGGAGCTGTTTTTT.

V usage is TRBV7-2 and J usage is TRBJ2-1; D possibly uses TRBD1 or TRBD2 (5 bases each). This CDR3 comprises 14 residues. V lost 5 bases and J 4 bases, leaving 12 bases between the germline ends. Germline CDR1 reads SGHTA; CDR2 reads FQGNSA. CDR3 sequence (DNA): TGTGCCAGCAGCCCACCGGGACGGTACAATGAGCAGTTCTTC. It codes for CASSPPGRYNEQFF.

This clonotype came up many times. The genes are TRBV4-2 and TRBJ1-6; the match to TRBD1 covers 7 bases. This CDR3 is built from 16 residues. Germline V gene sequence: CDR1 LGHNA, CDR2 YNFKEQ. V lost 0 bases, J lost 7 bases, and 6 bases stayed unmatched. CDR3 loop: CASSQDRTGRNSPLHF. The CDR3 DNA follows: TGTGCCAGCAGCCAAGATAGGACAGGAAGGAATTCACCCCTCCACTTT.

This clonotype has ten or more counts. The rearrangement uses TRBV4-1 and TRBJ1-5, with D uncertain. The CDR3 is 15 residues long. Germline V gene sequence: CDR1 MGHRA, CDR2 YSYEKL. V was cut by 1 base and J by 4 bases, with 11 bases left in between. The CDR3 DNA reads TGCGCCAGCAGCCAAGCGAAGGGATGGAATCAGCCCCAGCATTTT. Its protein is CASSQAKGWNQPQHF.

In regard to this clonotype: A much larger clone is a single base away; this may be a read error. The rearrangement links TRBV20-1 to TRBJ1-2; TRBD1 matches at 7 bases. Germline CDR1 reads DFQATT; CDR2 reads SNEGSKA (reference sequence). This CDR3 contains 12 residues. CDR3 sequence reads: CGAQGDFYGYTF. In nucleotides, the CDR3 is TGCGGTGCCCAGGGGGACTTCTATGGCTACACCTTC.

This clonotype has just a few counts. The chain is built from TRBV2 and TRBJ1-5; D ambiguous. Germline loops: CDR1 SNHLY, CDR2 FYNNEI. V lost 4 bases, J lost 4 bases, and 8 bases lay in between. The CDR3 contains 13 residues. The CDR3 here is CASSGELNQPQHF. CDR3 nucleotides: TGTGCCAGCAGTGGCGAATTAAATCAGCCCCAGCATTTT.

The chain employs TRBV28 and TRBJ2-2, with D hard to call. Trimming removed 6 bases at V and 4 bases at J, with 12 bases between. This CDR3 comprises 14 residues. CDR1 is MDHEN and CDR2 is SYDVKM in the germline V gene. CDR3 bases: TGTGCCAGCAGCCCCCTAGAACGCACCGGGGAGCTGTTTTTT. It specifies CASSPLERTGELFF.

The chain is built from TRBV29-1 and TRBJ2-3, with D maybe TRBD1 (5 bases). This CDR3 is built from 12 residues. V was shortened by 7 bases and J by 9 bases, with 17 bases between the two germline ends. From germline, CDR1 is SQVTM and CDR2 ANQGSEA. The CDR3 DNA sequence: TGCAGCGGTCATACAGGTGAACCCACGCAGTATTTT. Its protein product is CSGHTGEPTQYF.

There are many counts of this clonotype. The gene calls are TRBV6-2 or TRBV6-3 and TRBJ2-7; 11 bases fit TRBD2. Trimming at V came to 7 bases and at J to 4 bases, leaving 15 bases not matched to a gene. The length of the CDR3 is 17 residues. Germline V lookup: CDR1 MNHEY, CDR2 SVGEGT. CDR3 amino acids: CASTPGPGLAAKYEQYF. CDR3 nucleotide sequence: TGTGCCAGCACGCCAGGGCCGGGACTAGCGGCAAAATACGAGCAGTACTTC.